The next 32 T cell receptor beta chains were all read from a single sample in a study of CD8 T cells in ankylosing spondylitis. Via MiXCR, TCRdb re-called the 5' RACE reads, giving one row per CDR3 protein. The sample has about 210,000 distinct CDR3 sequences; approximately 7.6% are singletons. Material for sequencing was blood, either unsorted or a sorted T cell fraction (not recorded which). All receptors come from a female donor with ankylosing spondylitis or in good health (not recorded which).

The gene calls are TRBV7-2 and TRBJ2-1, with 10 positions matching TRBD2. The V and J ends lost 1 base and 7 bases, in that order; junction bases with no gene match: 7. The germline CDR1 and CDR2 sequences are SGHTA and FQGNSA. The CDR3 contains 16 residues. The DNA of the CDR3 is TGTGCCAGCAGCTTAGGACTAGCGGGTACGGGTAATGAGCAGTTCTTC. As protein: CASSLGLAGTGNEQFF.

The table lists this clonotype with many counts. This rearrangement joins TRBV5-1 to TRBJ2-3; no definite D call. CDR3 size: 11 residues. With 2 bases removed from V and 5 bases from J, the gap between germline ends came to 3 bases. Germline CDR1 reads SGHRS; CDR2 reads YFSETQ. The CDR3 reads CASSFLDTQYF. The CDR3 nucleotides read TGCGCCAGCAGCTTTCTAGATACGCAGTATTTT.

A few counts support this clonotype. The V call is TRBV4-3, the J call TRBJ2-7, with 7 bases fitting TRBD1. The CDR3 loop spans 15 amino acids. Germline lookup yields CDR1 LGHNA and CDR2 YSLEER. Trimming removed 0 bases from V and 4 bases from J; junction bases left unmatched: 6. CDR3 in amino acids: CASSQDRAGGYEQYF. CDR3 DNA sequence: TGCGCCAGCAGCCAAGATAGGGCAGGGGGATACGAGCAGTACTTC.

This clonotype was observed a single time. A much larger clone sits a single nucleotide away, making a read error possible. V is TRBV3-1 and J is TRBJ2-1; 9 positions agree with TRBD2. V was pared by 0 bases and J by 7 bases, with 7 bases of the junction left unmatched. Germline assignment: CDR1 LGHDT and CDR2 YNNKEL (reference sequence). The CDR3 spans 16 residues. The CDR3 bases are TGTGCCAGCAGCCAAGAGCTGGCGGGAGGGACGAATGAGCAGTTCTTC. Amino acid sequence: CASSQELAGGTNEQFF.

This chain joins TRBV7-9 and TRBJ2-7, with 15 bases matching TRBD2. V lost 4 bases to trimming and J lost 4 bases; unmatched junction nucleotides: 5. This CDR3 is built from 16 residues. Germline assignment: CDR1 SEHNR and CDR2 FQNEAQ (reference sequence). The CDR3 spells CASSSGGLAGGYEQYF. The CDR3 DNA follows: TGTGCCAGCAGCTCGGGGGGACTAGCGGGAGGATACGAGCAGTACTTC.

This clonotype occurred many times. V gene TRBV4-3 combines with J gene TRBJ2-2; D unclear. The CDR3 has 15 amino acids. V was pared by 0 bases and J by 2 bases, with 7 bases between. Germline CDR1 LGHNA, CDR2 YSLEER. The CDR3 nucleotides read TGCGCCAGCAGCCAAGATCGTCTAAACACCGGGGAGCTGTTTTTT. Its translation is CASSQDRLNTGELFF.

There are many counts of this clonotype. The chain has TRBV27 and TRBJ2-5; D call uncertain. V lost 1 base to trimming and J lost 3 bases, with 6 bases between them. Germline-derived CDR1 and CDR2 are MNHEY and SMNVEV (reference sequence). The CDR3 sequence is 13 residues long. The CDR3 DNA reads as TGTGCCAGCAGTTTATTTGGGGAAGAGACCCAGTACTTC. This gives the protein CASSLFGEETQYF.

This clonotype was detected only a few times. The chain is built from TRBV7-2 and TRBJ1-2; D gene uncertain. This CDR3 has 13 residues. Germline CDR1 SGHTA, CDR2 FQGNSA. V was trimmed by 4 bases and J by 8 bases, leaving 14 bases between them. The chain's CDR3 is CASSSRPREGYTF. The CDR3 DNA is TGTGCCAGCAGCTCAAGGCCTCGGGAGGGCTACACCTTC.

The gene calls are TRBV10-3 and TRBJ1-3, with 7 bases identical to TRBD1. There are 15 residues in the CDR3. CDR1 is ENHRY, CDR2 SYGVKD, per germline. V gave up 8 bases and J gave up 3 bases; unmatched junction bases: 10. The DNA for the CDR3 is TGTGCCATCGGAGGCCCGGGACAGAATGGAAACACCATATATTTT. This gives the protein CAIGGPGQNGNTIYF.

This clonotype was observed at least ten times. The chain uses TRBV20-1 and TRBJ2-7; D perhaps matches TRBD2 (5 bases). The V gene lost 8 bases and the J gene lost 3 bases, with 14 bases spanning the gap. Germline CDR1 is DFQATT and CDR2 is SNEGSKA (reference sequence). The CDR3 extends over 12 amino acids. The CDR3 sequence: CSSAPGDYEQYF. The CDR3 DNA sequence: TGCAGTTCAGCACCCGGGGACTACGAGCAGTACTTC.

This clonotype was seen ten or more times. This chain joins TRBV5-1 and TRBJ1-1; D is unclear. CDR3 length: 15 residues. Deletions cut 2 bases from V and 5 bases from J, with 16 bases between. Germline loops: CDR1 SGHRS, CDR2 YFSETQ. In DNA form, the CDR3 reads TGCGCCAGCAGCTTTGCGAGGTCTGATGTTACTGAAGCTTTCTTT. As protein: CASSFARSDVTEAFF.

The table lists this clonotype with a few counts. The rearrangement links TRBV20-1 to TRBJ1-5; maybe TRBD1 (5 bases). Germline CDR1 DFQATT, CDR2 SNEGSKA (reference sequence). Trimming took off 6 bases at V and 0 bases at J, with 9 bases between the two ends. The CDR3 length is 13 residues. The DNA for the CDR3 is TGCAGTGCAGGGACGGATAGCAATCAGCCCCAGCATTTT. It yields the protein CSAGTDSNQPQHF.

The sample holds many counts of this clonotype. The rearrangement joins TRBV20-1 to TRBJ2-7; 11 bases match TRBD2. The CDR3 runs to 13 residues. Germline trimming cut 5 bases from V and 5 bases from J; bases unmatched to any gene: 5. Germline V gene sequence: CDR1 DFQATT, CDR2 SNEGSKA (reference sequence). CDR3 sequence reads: CSAPPTSGNEQYF. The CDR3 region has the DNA TGCAGTGCTCCGCCGACTAGCGGGAACGAGCAGTACTTC.

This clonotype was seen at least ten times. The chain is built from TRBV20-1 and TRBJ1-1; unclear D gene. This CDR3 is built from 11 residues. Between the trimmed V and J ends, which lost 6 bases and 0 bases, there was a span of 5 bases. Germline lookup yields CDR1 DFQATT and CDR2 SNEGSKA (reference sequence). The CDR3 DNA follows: TGCAGTGCAGAACTGAACACTGAAGCTTTCTTT. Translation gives CSAELNTEAFF.

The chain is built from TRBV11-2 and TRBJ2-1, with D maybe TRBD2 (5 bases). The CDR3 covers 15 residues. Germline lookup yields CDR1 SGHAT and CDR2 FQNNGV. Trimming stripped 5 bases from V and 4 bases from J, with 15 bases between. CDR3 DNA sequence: TGTGCCAGCAGCCCGAGGAGCGGTGGGTACAATGAGCAGTTCTTC. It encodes CASSPRSGGYNEQFF.

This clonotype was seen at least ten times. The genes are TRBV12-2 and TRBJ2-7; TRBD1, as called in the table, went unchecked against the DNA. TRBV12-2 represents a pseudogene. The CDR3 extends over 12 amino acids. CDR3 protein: CASPRGLFEQYF. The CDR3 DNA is TGTGCAAGTCCCAGGGGGCTTTTCGAGCAGTACTTC.

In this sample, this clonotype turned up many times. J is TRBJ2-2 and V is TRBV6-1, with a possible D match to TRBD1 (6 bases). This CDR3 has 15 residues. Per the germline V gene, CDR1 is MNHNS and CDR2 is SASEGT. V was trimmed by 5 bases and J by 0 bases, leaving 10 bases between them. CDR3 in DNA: TGTGCCAGCAGTCGGGACATAACGAACACCGGGGAGCTGTTTTTT. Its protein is CASSRDITNTGELFF.

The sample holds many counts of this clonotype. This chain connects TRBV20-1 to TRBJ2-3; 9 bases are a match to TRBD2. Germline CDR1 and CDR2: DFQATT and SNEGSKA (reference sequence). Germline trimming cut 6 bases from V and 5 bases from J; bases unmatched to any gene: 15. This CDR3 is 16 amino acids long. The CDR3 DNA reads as TGCAGTGCGAGTTCTTTGTTAGCGGGAGTTAGAGATACGCAGTATTTT. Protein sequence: CSASSLLAGVRDTQYF.

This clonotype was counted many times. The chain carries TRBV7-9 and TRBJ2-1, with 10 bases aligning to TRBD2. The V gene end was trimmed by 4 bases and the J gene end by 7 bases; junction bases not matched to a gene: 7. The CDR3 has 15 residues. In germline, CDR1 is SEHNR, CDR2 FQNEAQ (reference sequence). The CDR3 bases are TGTGCCAGCAGCTACCTAGCGGGAGATCATAATGAGCAGTTCTTC. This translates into CASSYLAGDHNEQFF. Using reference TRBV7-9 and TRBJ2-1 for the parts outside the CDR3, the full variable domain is DTGVSQNPRHKITKRGQNVTFRCDPISEHNRLYWYRQTLGQGPEFLTYFQNEAQLEKSRLLSDRFSAERPKGSFSTLEIQRTEQGDSAMYLCASSYLAGDHNEQFFGPGTRLTVL.

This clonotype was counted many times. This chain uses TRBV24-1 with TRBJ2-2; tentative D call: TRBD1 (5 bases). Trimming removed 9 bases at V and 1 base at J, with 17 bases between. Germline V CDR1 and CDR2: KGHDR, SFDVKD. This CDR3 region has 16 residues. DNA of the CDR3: TGTGCCACCTCCGGGTTAGGGGCTGAGAACACCGGGGAGCTGTTTTTT. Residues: CATSGLGAENTGELFF.

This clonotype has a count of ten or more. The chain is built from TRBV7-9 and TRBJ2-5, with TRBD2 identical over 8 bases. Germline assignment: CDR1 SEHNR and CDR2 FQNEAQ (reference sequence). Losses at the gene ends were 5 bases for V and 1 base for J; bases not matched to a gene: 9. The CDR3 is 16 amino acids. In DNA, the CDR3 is TGTGCCAGCAGCCAACCGTCGACTAGCGTCCAAGAGACCCAGTACTTC. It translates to CASSQPSTSVQETQYF. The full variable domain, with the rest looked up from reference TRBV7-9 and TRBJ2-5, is DTGVSQNPRHKITKRGQNVTFRCDPISEHNRLYWYRQTLGQGPEFLTYFQNEAQLEKSRLLSDRFSAERPKGSFSTLEIQRTEQGDSAMYLCASSQPSTSVQETQYFGPGTRLLVL.

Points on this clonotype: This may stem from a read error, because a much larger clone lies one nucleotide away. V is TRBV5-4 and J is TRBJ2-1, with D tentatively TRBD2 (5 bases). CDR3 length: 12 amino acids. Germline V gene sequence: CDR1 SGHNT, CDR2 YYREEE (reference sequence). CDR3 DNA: TGTACCAGCAGCTTCGACTACTATGAGCAGTTCTTC. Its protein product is CTSSFDYYEQFF.

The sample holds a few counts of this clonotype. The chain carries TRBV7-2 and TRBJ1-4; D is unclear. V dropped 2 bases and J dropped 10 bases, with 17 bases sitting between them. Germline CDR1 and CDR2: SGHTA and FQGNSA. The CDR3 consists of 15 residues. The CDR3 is CASSLRLGSEGKLFF. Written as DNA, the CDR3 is TGTGCCAGCAGCTTAAGGCTCGGGTCGGAAGGAAAACTGTTTTTT.

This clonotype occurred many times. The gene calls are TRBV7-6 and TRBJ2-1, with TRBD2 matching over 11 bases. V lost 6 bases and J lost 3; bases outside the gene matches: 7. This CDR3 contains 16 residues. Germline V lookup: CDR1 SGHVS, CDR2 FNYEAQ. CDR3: CASSYSGTSGYNEQFF. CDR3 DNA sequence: TGTGCCAGCAGTTACTCCGGGACTAGCGGCTACAATGAGCAGTTCTTC.

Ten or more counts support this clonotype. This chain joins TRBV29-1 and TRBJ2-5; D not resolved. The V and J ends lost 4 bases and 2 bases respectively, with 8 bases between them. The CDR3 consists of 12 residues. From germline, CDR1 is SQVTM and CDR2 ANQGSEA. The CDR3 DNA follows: TGCAGCGTTGGCAGGCCGCAAGAGACCCAGTACTTC. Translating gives CSVGRPQETQYF.

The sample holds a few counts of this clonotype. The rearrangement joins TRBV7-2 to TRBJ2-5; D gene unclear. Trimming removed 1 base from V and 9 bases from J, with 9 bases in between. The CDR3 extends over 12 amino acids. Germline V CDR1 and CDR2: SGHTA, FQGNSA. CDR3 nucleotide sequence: TGTGCCAGCAGCTTAGGTGCTACGGCCCAGTACTTC. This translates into CASSLGATAQYF.

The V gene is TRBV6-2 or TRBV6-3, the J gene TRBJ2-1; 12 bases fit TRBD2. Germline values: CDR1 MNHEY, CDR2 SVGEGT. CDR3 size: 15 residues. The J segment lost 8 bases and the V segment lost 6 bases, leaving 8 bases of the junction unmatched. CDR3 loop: CASSPPRLAGDEQFF. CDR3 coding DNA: TGTGCCAGCAGCCCCCCCCGACTAGCGGGAGATGAGCAGTTCTTC.

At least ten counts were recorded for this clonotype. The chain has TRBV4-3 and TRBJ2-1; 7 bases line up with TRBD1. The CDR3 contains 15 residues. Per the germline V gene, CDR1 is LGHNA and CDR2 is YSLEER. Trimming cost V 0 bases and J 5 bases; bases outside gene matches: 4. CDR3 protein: CASSQDRQGDNEQFF. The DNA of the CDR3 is TGCGCCAGCAGCCAAGATCGACAGGGCGACAATGAGCAGTTCTTC.

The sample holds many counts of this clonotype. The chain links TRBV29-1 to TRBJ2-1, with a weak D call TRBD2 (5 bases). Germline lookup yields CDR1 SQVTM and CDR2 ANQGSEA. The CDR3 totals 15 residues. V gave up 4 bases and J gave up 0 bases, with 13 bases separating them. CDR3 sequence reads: CSVGKRLASYNEQFF. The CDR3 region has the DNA TGCAGCGTTGGGAAAAGGCTAGCCTCCTACAATGAGCAGTTCTTC.

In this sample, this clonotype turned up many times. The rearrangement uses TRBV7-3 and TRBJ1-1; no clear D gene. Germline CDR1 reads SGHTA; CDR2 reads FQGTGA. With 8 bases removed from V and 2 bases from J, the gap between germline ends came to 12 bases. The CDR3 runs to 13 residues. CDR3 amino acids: CASAQKTNTEAFF. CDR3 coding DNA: TGTGCCAGCGCACAGAAAACCAACACTGAAGCTTTCTTT.

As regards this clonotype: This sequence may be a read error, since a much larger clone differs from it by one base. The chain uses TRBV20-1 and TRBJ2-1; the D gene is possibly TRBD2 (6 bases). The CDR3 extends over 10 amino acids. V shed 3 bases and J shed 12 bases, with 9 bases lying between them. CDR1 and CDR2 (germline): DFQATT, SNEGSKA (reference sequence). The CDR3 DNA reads TGCAGTGCTAGGGGGACTCGGCAGTTCTTC. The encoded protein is CSARGTRQFF.

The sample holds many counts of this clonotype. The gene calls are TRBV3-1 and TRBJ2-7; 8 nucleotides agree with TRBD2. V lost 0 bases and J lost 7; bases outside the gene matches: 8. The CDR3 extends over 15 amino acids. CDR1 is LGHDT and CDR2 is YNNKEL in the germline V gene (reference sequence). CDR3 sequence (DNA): TGTGCCAGCAGCCAAGAGAGCGGGAGTAGAGGTGAGCAGTACTTC. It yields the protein CASSQESGSRGEQYF.